These 21 T cell receptor beta chains came from one sample sequenced in a study of T cells after yellow fever vaccination. TCRdb ran MiXCR on the 5' RACE reads and lists one entry per CDR3 protein. Among a few hundred thousand distinct CDR3 sequences listed, under 15% were seen once. The input for sequencing was CD4+ T cells sorted from PBMCs, taken 15 days after the yellow fever booster vaccination. The receptors here all came from a man between 18 and 29 years old who received the YFV17D yellow fever vaccine.

This clonotype was seen only a few times. This chain joins TRBV5-4 and TRBJ1-1, with TRBD1 as a possible D gene (5 bases). This CDR3 has 15 amino acids. From germline, CDR1 is SGHNT and CDR2 YYREEE (reference sequence). The V end lost 4 bases, the J end lost 4 bases, and 17 bases lay between the germline ends. The DNA for the CDR3 is TGTGCCAGCAGCGCCGACCTAGGGGTTAGCACTGAAGCTTTCTTT. Translating it yields CASSADLGVSTEAFF.

The chain has TRBV7-2 and TRBJ2-3; TRBD2 matches 8 bases. CDR3 length equals 12 residues. V lost 3 bases, J lost 10 bases, and 3 bases stayed unmatched. CDR1 is SGHTA, CDR2 FQGNSA, per germline. CDR3 coding DNA: TGTGCCAGCAGCTTCGGACTAGCTTCGCAGTATTTT. Translated: CASSFGLASQYF.

The gene calls are TRBV5-5 and TRBJ2-1; the match to TRBD2 covers 8 bases. The CDR3 has 17 amino acids. Germline V gene data show CDR1 as SGHKS and CDR2 as YYEKEE (reference sequence). V lost 4 bases to trimming and J lost 6 bases; unmatched junction nucleotides: 15. DNA of the CDR3: TGTGCCAGCAGCATTTACCCTCGGGGGGGCCACGGCAATGAGCAGTTCTTC. Translation: CASSIYPRGGHGNEQFF.

The chain carries TRBV7-2 and TRBJ2-7; D is perhaps TRBD1 (6 bases). Germline V lookup: CDR1 SGHTA, CDR2 FQGNSA. Trimming removed 3 bases from V and 3 bases from J, with 18 bases in between. CDR3 length equals 16 residues. The DNA of the CDR3 is TGTGCCAGCAGCTTCGGTGGGGTGCAGGGGAGCTACGAGCAGTACGTC. Translation gives CASSFGGVQGSYEQYV.

The chain couples TRBV3-1 to TRBJ1-1; no firm D call. Germline V lookup: CDR1 LGHDT, CDR2 YNNKEL (reference sequence). Trimming took off 4 bases at V and 1 base at J, with 13 bases between the two ends. CDR3 length: 15 amino acids. This CDR3 reads CASSLLSVRNTEAFF. The CDR3 nucleotides are TGTGCCAGCAGCCTCCTCTCTGTGCGGAACACTGAAGCTTTCTTT.

This clonotype was detected many times. The chain uses TRBV29-1 and TRBJ2-6, with D maybe TRBD1 (5 bases). Germline V CDR1 and CDR2: SQVTM, ANQGSEA. V shed 6 bases and J shed 4 bases, with 13 bases lying between them. The CDR3 loop spans 14 amino acids. CDR3: CSVHEGAGANVLTF. The CDR3 nucleotides read TGCAGCGTCCACGAAGGGGCCGGGGCCAACGTCCTGACTTTC.

V usage is TRBV5-1 and J usage is TRBJ2-5; tentatively, D is TRBD2 (5 bases). The germline CDR1 and CDR2 sequences are SGHRS and YFSETQ. The V end was cut by 6 bases, the J end by 2 bases, with 11 bases between. There are 13 residues in the CDR3. This CDR3 is CASTGLLQETQYF. The CDR3 bases are TGCGCCAGCACCGGACTTCTACAAGAGACCCAGTACTTC.

Points on this clonotype: At one boundary the junction diverges from the germline segment, which might be a read error. The chain employs TRBV4-3 and TRBJ2-4, with D perhaps TRBD2 (8 bases). The CDR3 spans 15 residues. The V gene's germline CDR1 is LGHNA and CDR2 YSLEER. The CDR3 nucleotides read TGCGCCAGCAGCCAAGGCCCCTCGGGAGGGGGCGACCACTTTTTC. Encoded protein: CASSQGPSGGGDHFF.

This clonotype has more than one count but fewer than ten. The chain is built from TRBV5-1 and TRBJ2-5; TRBD2 agrees at 7 bases. After removal of 3 bases from V and 10 bases from J, the junction contained 12 bases not matched to a gene. This CDR3 has 14 amino acids. The V gene's germline CDR1 is SGHRS and CDR2 YFSETQ. CDR3 in DNA: TGCGCCAGCAGCTCAACTAGCGAAGCTGCACACCAGTACTTC. Translated: CASSSTSEAAHQYF.

In its sample, this clonotype was seen many times. The V gene is TRBV18, the J gene TRBJ2-7, with no clear D. Trimming removed 4 bases at V and 2 bases at J, with 15 bases between. The germline CDR1 and CDR2 sequences are KGHSH and LQKENI. There are 15 residues in the CDR3. Written as DNA, the CDR3 is TGTGCCAGCTCACTATCCTCGGCAGCACCCTACGAGCAGTACTTC. It is translated as CASSLSSAAPYEQYF.

The V gene is TRBV28, the J gene TRBJ1-4, with D possibly matching TRBD1 (5 bases). This CDR3 has 17 amino acids. Germline V gene sequence: CDR1 MDHEN, CDR2 SYDVKM. The ends were cut back, 5 bases at V and 0 bases at J, with 16 bases in the middle. The DNA of the CDR3 is TGTGCCAGCAGTCCCCAGACAGCGAGTGCAACTAATGAAAAACTGTTTTTT. Translation gives CASSPQTASATNEKLFF.

This clonotype was seen only a few times. The CDR3 DNA follows: TGTGCCAGCAGCCTACGGGGGCCTCATAGGGAGACCCAGTACTTC. Translating it yields CASSLRGPHRETQYF. The chain combines TRBV5-5 with TRBJ2-5, with D perhaps given as TRBD1 or TRBD2 (6 bases each). The CDR3 has 15 amino acids. Germline V gene data show CDR1 as SGHKS and CDR2 as YYEKEE (reference sequence). The ends were cut back, 4 bases at V and 5 bases at J, with 18 bases in the middle.

The V gene is TRBV12-3 or TRBV12-4, the J gene TRBJ1-3; the match to TRBD1 covers 8 bases. V was clipped by 6 bases and J by 4 bases; unmatched bases: 5. This CDR3 has 14 residues. CDR3 bases: TGTGCCAGCAGGATAACAGGGGGAGGAAACACCATATATTTT. Translation: CASRITGGGNTIYF.

This chain connects TRBV7-2 to TRBJ2-1; D is undetermined. Germline V lookup: CDR1 SGHTA, CDR2 FQGNSA. V was cut by 3 bases and J by 9 bases, with 9 bases left in between. This CDR3 has 12 residues. The CDR3 coding sequence is TGTGCCAGCAGCTTCAGGTTCAGTGAGCAGTTCTTC. Its translation: CASSFRFSEQFF.

In this sample, this clonotype turned up many times. The chain joins TRBV4-2 to TRBJ1-6; D is undetermined. The V and J ends lost 4 bases and 10 bases respectively, with 17 bases between them. The CDR3 sequence is 15 residues long. The germline CDR1 and CDR2 sequences are LGHNA and YNFKEQ. CDR3 amino acids: CASSRNDNWSSPLHF. The CDR3 DNA follows: TGTGCCAGCAGCCGTAACGACAATTGGAGCTCACCCCTCCACTTT.

This chain links TRBV20-1 with TRBJ2-2; D is perhaps TRBD2 (5 bases). This CDR3 has 14 residues. Trimming removed 3 bases at V and 9 bases at J, with 17 bases between. In germline, CDR1 is DFQATT, CDR2 SNEGSKA (reference sequence). The CDR3 reads CSARTTYTPRELFF. CDR3 nucleotides: TGCAGTGCTAGGACTACCTATACTCCCCGGGAGCTGTTTTTT.

V usage is TRBV20-1 and J usage is TRBJ1-6; D call uncertain. This CDR3 region has 12 residues. CDR1 and CDR2 (germline): DFQATT, SNEGSKA (reference sequence). The germline V and J ends were trimmed by 4 bases and 6 bases, with 7 bases remaining between them. CDR3 protein: CSAKEFNSPLHF. CDR3 bases: TGCAGTGCTAAGGAGTTTAATTCACCCCTCCACTTT.

Only a few counts were recorded for this clonotype. The chain recombines TRBV20-1 with TRBJ2-5, with 8 positions matching TRBD1. This CDR3 comprises 13 residues. Germline CDR1 is DFQATT and CDR2 is SNEGSKA (reference sequence). Trimming at V came to 5 bases and at J to 2 bases, leaving 4 bases not matched to a gene. The CDR3 region is CSALQGEQETQYF. CDR3 coding DNA: TGCAGTGCTCTACAGGGGGAACAAGAGACCCAGTACTTC.

This clonotype was counted at least ten times. The chain links TRBV5-1 to TRBJ1-2, with TRBD1 matching over 9 bases. Germline CDR1 reads SGHRS; CDR2 reads YFSETQ. The CDR3 length is 13 residues. The V and J ends lost 4 bases and 7 bases, in that order; junction bases with no gene match: 5. As DNA, the CDR3 is TGCGCCAGCAGCCCGGGACAGGGTGGTGGCTACACCTTC. Translation gives CASSPGQGGGYTF.

A few counts support this clonotype. The rearrangement uses TRBV3-1 and TRBJ2-4; 9 bases agree with TRBD1. V was clipped by 1 base and J by 6 bases; unmatched bases: 10. Looked up from germline, CDR1 is LGHDT and CDR2 is YNNKEL (reference sequence). The CDR3 has 17 amino acids. CDR3 loop: CASSQVQGQGLVNIQYF. CDR3 in DNA: TGTGCCAGCAGCCAAGTACAGGGACAGGGTTTGGTAAACATTCAGTACTTC.

The V call is TRBV6-9, the J call TRBJ2-3; TRBD1 matches 7 bases. The CDR3 is made up of 13 amino acids. The germline CDR1 and CDR2 sequences are MNHGY and SVAAGI. The trim removed 8 bases at V and 2 bases at J, leaving 4 bases unmatched. The CDR3 sequence: CASWDRTTDTQYF. DNA for the CDR3: TGTGCCAGCTGGGACAGAACCACAGATACGCAGTATTTT.